This TCR beta chain was captured in a study of cytomegalovirus exposure and HLA in healthy donors. This clone showed up just a few times. Its antigen is not known. Study-wide points: When presence/absence was analysed, sequencing depth was taken to be roughly uniform across donors.

CDR3 length equals 18 residues. Germline trimming cut 4 bases from V and 7 bases from J; bases unmatched to any gene: 20. The PCR used 60 Vbeta and 13 Jbeta primers. Profiling relied on immunoSEQ multiplex PCR, and the TCRdb table lists in-frame clones only, not all of them. Here the sample spans 150,000 or so clones, over 65% being singletons. This sequence originates from a middle-aged woman in good health and CMV-seronegative. The rearrangement uses TRBV23-1 and TRBJ1-2; 8 nucleotides align to TRBD1. TRBV23-1 is filed as an ORF, its function uncertain. Specimen: PBMCs. The chain's CDR3 is CASSLLRTGKSGEGGYTF. The CDR3 bases are TGCGCCAGCAGTCTGCTGAGGACAGGGAAATCGGGGGAAGGTGGCTACACCTTC.